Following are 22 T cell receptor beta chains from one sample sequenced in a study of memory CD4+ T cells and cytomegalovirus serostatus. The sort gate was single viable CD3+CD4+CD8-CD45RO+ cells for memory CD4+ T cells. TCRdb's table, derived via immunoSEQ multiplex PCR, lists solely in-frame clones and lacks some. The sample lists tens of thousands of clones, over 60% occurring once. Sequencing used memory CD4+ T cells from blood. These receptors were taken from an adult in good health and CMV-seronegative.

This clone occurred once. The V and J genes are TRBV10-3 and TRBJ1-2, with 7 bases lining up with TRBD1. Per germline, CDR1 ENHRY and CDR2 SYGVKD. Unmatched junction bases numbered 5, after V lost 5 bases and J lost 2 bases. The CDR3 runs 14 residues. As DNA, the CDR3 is TGTGCCATCAGTTTGACAGGGAGAAACTATGGCTACACCTTC. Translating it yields CAISLTGRNYGYTF.

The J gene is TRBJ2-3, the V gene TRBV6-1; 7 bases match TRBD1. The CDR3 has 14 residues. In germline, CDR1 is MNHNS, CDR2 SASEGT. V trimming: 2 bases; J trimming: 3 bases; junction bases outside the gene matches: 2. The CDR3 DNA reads TGTGCCAGCAGTGAATACAGGGGAACAGATACGCAGTATTTT. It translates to CASSEYRGTDTQYF.

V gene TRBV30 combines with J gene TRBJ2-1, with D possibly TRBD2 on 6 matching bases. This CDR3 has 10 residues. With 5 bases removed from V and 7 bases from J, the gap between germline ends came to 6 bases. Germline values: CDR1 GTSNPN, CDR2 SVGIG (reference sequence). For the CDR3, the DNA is TGTGCCTGGGGGGGGAATGAGCAGTTCTTC. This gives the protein CAWGGNEQFF.

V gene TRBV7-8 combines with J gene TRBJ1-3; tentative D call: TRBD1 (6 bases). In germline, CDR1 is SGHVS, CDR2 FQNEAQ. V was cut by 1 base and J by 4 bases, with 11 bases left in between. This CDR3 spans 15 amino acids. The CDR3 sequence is CASSLEGGFGNTIYF. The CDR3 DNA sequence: TGTGCCAGCAGCTTAGAGGGGGGTTTCGGAAACACCATATATTTT.

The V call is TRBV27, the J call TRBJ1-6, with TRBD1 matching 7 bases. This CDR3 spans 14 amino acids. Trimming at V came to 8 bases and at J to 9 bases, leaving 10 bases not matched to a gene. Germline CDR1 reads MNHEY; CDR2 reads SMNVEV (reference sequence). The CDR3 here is CASRTGESGSPLHF. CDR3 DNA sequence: TGTGCCAGCCGCACAGGGGAAAGTGGTTCACCCCTCCACTTT.

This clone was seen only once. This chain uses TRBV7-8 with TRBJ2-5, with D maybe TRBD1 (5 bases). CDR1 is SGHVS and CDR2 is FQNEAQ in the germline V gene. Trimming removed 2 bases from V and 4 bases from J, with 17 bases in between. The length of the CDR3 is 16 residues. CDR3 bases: TGTGCCAGCAGCTTAAGACAGTCGCTCGTCGGAGAGACCCAGTACTTC. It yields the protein CASSLRQSLVGETQYF.

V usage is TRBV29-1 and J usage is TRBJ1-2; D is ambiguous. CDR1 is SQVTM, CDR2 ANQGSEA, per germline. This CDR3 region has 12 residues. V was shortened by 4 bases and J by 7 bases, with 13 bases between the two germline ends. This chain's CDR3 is CSVVRDLGGYTF. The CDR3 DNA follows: TGCAGCGTTGTTAGGGATTTGGGTGGCTACACCTTC.

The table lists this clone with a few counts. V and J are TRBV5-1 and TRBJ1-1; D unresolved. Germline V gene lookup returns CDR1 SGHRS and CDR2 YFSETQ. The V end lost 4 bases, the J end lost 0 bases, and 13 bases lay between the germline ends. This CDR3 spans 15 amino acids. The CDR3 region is CASSRDSSMNTEAFF. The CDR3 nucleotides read TGCGCCAGCAGCCGTGACTCTTCGATGAACACTGAAGCTTTCTTT.

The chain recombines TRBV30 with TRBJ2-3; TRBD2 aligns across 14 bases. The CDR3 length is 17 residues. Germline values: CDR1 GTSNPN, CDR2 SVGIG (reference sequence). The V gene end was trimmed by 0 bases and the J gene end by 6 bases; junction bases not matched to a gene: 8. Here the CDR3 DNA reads TGTGCCTGGAGTGTACCGACTAGCGGGGGGGCAAGGGATACGCAGTATTTT. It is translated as CAWSVPTSGGARDTQYF.

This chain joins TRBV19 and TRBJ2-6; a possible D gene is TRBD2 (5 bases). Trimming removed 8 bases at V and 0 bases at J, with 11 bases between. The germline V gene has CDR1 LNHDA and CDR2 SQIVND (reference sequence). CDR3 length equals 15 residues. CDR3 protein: CASLKEDSGANVLTF. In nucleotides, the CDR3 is TGTGCCAGTTTGAAGGAGGACTCTGGGGCCAACGTCCTGACTTTC.

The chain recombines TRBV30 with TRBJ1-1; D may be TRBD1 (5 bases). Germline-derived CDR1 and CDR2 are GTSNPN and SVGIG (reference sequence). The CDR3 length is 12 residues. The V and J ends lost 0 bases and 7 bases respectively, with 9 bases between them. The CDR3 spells CAWSVDSFEAFF. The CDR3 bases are TGTGCCTGGAGTGTAGACAGTTTTGAAGCTTTCTTT.

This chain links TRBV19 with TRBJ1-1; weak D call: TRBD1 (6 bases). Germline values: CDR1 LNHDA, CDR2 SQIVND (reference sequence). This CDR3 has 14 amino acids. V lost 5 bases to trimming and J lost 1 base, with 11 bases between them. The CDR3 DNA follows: TGTGCCAGTAGTTCCCGGACAGAGAACACTGAAGCTTTCTTT. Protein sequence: CASSSRTENTEAFF.

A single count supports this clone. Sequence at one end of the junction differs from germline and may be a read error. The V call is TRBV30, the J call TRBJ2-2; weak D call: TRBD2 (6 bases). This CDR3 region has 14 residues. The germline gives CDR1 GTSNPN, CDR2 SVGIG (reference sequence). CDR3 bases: TGTGCGTGGATGGGACTTGGGAACACCGGGGAGCTGTTTTTT. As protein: CAWMGLGNTGELFF.

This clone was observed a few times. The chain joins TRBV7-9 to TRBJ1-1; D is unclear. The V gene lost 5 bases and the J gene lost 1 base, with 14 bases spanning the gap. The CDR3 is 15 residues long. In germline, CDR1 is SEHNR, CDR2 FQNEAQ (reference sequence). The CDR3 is CASSRSTTENTEAFF. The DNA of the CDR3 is TGTGCCAGCAGCAGAAGTACCACGGAGAACACTGAAGCTTTCTTT.

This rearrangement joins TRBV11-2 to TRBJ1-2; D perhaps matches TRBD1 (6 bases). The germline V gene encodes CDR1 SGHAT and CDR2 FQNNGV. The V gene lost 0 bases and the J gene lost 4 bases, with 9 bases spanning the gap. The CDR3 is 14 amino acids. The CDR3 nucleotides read TGTGCCAGCAGCTTAGAGCGGACAGTCTATGGCTACACCTTC. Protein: CASSLERTVYGYTF.

The DNA for the CDR3 is TGCGCCAGCAGTACTGGCGGCTCGAACACTGAAGCTTTCTTT. This sequence encodes CASSTGGSNTEAFF. The gene calls are TRBV5-1 and TRBJ1-1; D is undetermined. Germline CDR1 and CDR2: SGHRS and YFSETQ. This CDR3 has 14 residues. Trimming stripped 5 bases from V and 1 base from J, with 12 bases between. Drawing the rest from reference TRBV5-1 and TRBJ1-1, the complete variable domain is KAGVTQTPRYLIKTRGQQVTLSCSPISGHRSVSWYQQTPGQGLQFLFEYFSETQRNKGNFPGRFSGRQFSNSRSEMNVSTLELGDSALYLCASSTGGSNTEAFFGQGTRLTVV.

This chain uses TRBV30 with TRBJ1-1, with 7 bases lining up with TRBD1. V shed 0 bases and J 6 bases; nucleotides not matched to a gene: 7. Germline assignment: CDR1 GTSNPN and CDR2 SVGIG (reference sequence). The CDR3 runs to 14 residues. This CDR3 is CAWSVGQINAEAFF. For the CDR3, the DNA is TGTGCCTGGAGTGTGGGACAGATCAACGCTGAAGCTTTCTTT.

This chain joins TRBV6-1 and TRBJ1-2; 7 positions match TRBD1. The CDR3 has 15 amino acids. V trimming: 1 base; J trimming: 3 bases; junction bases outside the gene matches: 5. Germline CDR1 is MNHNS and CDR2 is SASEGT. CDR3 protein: CASSEGTGFDYGYTF. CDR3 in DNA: TGTGCCAGCAGTGAAGGGACAGGTTTTGACTATGGCTACACCTTC.

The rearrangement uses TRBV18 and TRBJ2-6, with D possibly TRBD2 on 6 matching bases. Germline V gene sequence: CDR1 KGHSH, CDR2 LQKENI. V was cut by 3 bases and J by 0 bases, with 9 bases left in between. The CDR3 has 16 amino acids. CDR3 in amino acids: CASSPGLSSGANVLTF. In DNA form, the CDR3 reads TGTGCCAGCTCACCGGGACTTAGCTCTGGGGCCAACGTCCTGACTTTC. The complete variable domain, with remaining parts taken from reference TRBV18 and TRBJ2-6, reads NAGVMQNPRHLVRRRGQEARLRCSPMKGHSHVYWYRQLPEEGLKFMVYLQKENIIDESGMPKERFSAEFPKEGPSILRIQQVVRGDSAAYFCASSPGLSSGANVLTFGAGSRLTVL.

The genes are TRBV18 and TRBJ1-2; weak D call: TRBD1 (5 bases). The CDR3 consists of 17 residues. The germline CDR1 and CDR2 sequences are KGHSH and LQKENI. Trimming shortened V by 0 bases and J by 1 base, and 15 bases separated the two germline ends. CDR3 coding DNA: TGTGCCAGCTCACCACCAATCCGGGGACCCGATAACTATGGCTACACCTTC. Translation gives CASSPPIRGPDNYGYTF.

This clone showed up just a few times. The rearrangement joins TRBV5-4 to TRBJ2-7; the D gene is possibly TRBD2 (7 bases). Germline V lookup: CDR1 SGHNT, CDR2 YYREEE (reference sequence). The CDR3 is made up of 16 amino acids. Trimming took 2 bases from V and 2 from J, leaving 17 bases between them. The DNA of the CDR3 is TGTGCCAGCAGCTTAGACTGGCGGGGGCTAACCTACGAGCAGTACTTC. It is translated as CASSLDWRGLTYEQYF.

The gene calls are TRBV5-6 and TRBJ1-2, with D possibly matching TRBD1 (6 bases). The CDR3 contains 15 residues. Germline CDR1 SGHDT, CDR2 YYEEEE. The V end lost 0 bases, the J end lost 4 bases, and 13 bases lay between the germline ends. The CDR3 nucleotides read TGTGCCAGCAGCTTGGAAGGGGGACGTGGCTATGGCTACACCTTC. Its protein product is CASSLEGGRGYGYTF.